These 20 T cell receptor beta chains originate from one sample sequenced in a study of cytomegalovirus exposure and HLA in healthy donors. PCR employed 60 Vbeta and 13 Jbeta primers. Clones were read by immunoSEQ multiplex PCR, and TCRdb kept only the in-frame ones, dropping some. Of more than 25,000 clones in the sample, 50% to 75% were seen once. The sequencing input was PBMCs. The source is a male donor in good health and CMV-seropositive.

The genes are TRBV6-5 and TRBJ2-1; perhaps TRBD2 as D (5 bases). V gave up 4 bases and J gave up 8 bases, with 12 bases separating them. CDR3 length: 13 amino acids. Germline CDR1 and CDR2: MNHEY and SVGAGI. DNA of the CDR3: TGTGCCAGCAGTTTAGCCTTCGGGGATGAGCAGTTCTTC. Translating gives CASSLAFGDEQFF.

This clone was seen just once. The J gene is TRBJ2-3, the V gene TRBV5-1; TRBD2 matches at 8 bases. V trimming: 4 bases; J trimming: 2 bases; junction bases outside the gene matches: 6. Germline CDR1 and CDR2: SGHRS and YFSETQ. CDR3 length: 15 amino acids. CDR3 region: CASSRSSGVTDTQYF. Written as DNA, the CDR3 is TGCGCCAGCAGCAGGAGTAGCGGGGTCACAGATACGCAGTATTTT.

V is TRBV5-6 and J is TRBJ2-7; 9 bases agree with TRBD1. Germline CDR1 is SGHDT and CDR2 is YYEEEE. The V gene end was trimmed by 3 bases and the J gene end by 2 bases; junction bases not matched to a gene: 6. The CDR3 is made up of 15 amino acids. CDR3 sequence (DNA): TGTGCCAGCAGCTCGGCCGGGACAGGGCCCTACGAGCAGTACTTC. Translation: CASSSAGTGPYEQYF.

The chain uses TRBV13 and TRBJ2-1; D is uncertain. Germline CDR1 and CDR2: PRHDT and FYEKMQ (reference sequence). This CDR3 has 13 amino acids. Trimming left V 4 bases short and J 6 bases short, with 10 bases between. The CDR3 DNA sequence: TGTGCCAGCAGCTCGCCTTTAGCCAATGAGCAGTTCTTC. Translated, it gives CASSSPLANEQFF.

J is TRBJ1-4 and V is TRBV10-3; 9 bases agree with TRBD1. CDR3 length: 16 residues. Germline lookup yields CDR1 ENHRY and CDR2 SYGVKD. J gave up 7 bases and V 5 bases, and 11 bases lay outside the gene matches. CDR3 protein: CAISPGQGSVSEKLFF. Here the CDR3 DNA reads TGTGCCATCAGTCCGGGACAGGGATCGGTTAGTGAAAAACTGTTTTTT.

The chain employs TRBV4-1 and TRBJ2-1, with TRBD2 matching 7 bases. J gave up 7 bases and V 4 bases, and 16 bases lay outside the gene matches. The CDR3 runs to 17 residues. Germline CDR1 reads MGHRA; CDR2 reads YSYEKL. CDR3 nucleotides: TGCGCCAGCAGCCCATCCACTGCTCCGGGACTACAAAATGAGCAGTTCTTC. This translates into CASSPSTAPGLQNEQFF.

This chain joins TRBV6-1 and TRBJ2-7, with D perhaps TRBD1 (8 bases). V shed 4 bases and J shed 7 bases, with 14 bases lying between them. The V gene's germline CDR1 is MNHNS and CDR2 SASEGT. CDR3 size: 13 residues. CDR3 in amino acids: CASSAGQGGEQYF. Written as DNA, the CDR3 is TGTGCCAGCAGTGCTGGACAGGGAGGGGAGCAGTACTTC.

The rearrangement links TRBV6-6 to TRBJ1-2; D uncertain. CDR3 length: 14 residues. Germline CDR1 reads MNHNY; CDR2 reads SVGAGI (reference sequence). The ends were cut back, 0 bases at V and 1 base at J, with 6 bases in the middle. CDR3 DNA sequence: TGTGCCAGCAGTTACTCCCCAGATAACTATGGCTACACCTTC. This translates into CASSYSPDNYGYTF.

The J gene is TRBJ2-4, the V gene TRBV2; tentatively, D is TRBD2 (6 bases). V was cut by 6 bases and J by 9 bases, with 21 bases left in between. In germline, CDR1 is SNHLY, CDR2 FYNNEI. This CDR3 contains 15 residues. Here the CDR3 reads CASRWNPGRNGIQYF. DNA for the CDR3: TGTGCCAGCAGGTGGAACCCAGGGAGGAATGGCATTCAGTACTTC.

The chain joins TRBV7-2 to TRBJ2-5, with D uncertain. The CDR3 spans 14 residues. Germline loops: CDR1 SGHTA, CDR2 FQGNSA. The V and J ends lost 2 bases and 2 bases respectively, with 9 bases between them. CDR3 bases: TGTGCCAGCAGCTTATTCGAACGGCAAGAGACCCAGTACTTC. Its protein is CASSLFERQETQYF.

This clone appeared a single time. The junction differs from germline at one of its ends, possibly a read error. The genes are TRBV6-6 and TRBJ2-4, with TRBD1 matching over 9 bases. Germline values: CDR1 MNHNY, CDR2 SVGAGI (reference sequence). CDR3 length: 16 residues. The CDR3 loop reads CTSSSRDREAKNIQYF. In DNA form, the CDR3 reads TGTACCAGCAGTTCCCGGGACAGGGAGGCCAAAAACATTCAGTACTTC.

This clone was observed a single time. This chain connects TRBV9 to TRBJ1-1; no clear D. CDR3 size: 16 residues. V was clipped by 3 bases and J by 1 base, with 16 bases between them. Germline values: CDR1 SGDLS, CDR2 YYNGEE. The CDR3: CASSDSSARENTEAFF. The DNA for the CDR3 is TGTGCCAGCAGCGACAGCTCCGCAAGAGAGAACACTGAAGCTTTCTTT. Full variable domain (missing parts from reference TRBV9 and TRBJ1-1): DSGVTQTPKHLITATGQRVTLRCSPRSGDLSVYWYQQSLDQGLQFLIQYYNGEERAKGNILERFSAQQFPDLHSELNLSSLELGDSALYFCASSDSSARENTEAFFGQGTRLTVV.

The rearrangement links TRBV15 to TRBJ2-1; D possibly corresponds to TRBD2 (5 bases). CDR3 length: 15 amino acids. Per the germline V gene, CDR1 is LNHNV and CDR2 is YYDKDF (reference sequence). Trimming cost V 1 base and J 5 bases, with 12 bases left between them. The CDR3 DNA reads as TGTGCCACCAGCAGAGCGAGGCGGGTTCACAATGAGCAGTTCTTC. It yields the protein CATSRARRVHNEQFF.

V usage is TRBV15 and J usage is TRBJ2-6; TRBD1 matches 10 bases. CDR1 LNHNV and CDR2 YYDKDF come from the germline V gene (reference sequence). The junction had 1 base not matched to a gene; V was cut back by 5 bases and J by 0 bases. CDR3 length: 16 amino acids. DNA of the CDR3: TGTGCCACCAGCGGGACAGGGGACTCTGGGGCCAACGTCCTGACTTTC. Its protein product is CATSGTGDSGANVLTF. The complete variable domain, with remaining parts taken from reference TRBV15 and TRBJ2-6, reads DAMVIQNPRYQVTQFGKPVTLSCSQTLNHNVMYWYQQKSSQAPKLLFHYYDKDFNNEADTPDNFQSRRPNTSFCFLDIRSPGLGDTAMYLCATSGTGDSGANVLTFGAGSRLTVL.

This clone has only a few counts. V is TRBV14 and J is TRBJ2-5, with 9 bases that match TRBD1. V gave up 1 base and J gave up 10 bases; unmatched junction bases: 4. The CDR3 runs to 13 residues. The germline gives CDR1 SGHDN, CDR2 FVKESK. The CDR3 DNA reads TGTGCCAGCAGCCAAGTGACAGGGGGAGTCCAGTACTTC. Translating gives CASSQVTGGVQYF.

In this sample, this clone turned up a few times. The rearrangement links TRBV4-2 to TRBJ2-2; 15 nucleotides align to TRBD2. Unmatched junction bases numbered 9, after V lost 0 bases and J lost 4 bases. The CDR3 runs to 20 residues. Per the germline V gene, CDR1 is LGHNA and CDR2 is YNFKEQ. Here the CDR3 reads CASSQDSSGTSGRFTGELFF. The CDR3 nucleotides read TGTGCCAGCAGCCAAGACAGTTCGGGGACTAGCGGGAGGTTCACCGGGGAGCTGTTTTTT.

The CDR3: CASSGGDGADTQYF. In DNA form, the CDR3 reads TGCGCCAGCAGCGGGGGGGACGGGGCAGATACGCAGTATTTT. The chain has TRBV5-1 and TRBJ2-3; 7 bases are a match to TRBD2. Germline V gene lookup returns CDR1 SGHRS and CDR2 YFSETQ. CDR3 length: 14 amino acids. J was trimmed by 4 bases and V by 4 bases; bases with no gene match: 6. The variable domain in full, with the rest retrieved from reference TRBV5-1 and TRBJ2-3, is KAGVTQTPRYLIKTRGQQVTLSCSPISGHRSVSWYQQTPGQGLQFLFEYFSETQRNKGNFPGRFSGRQFSNSRSEMNVSTLELGDSALYLCASSGGDGADTQYFGPGTRLTVL.

This chain uses TRBV5-6 with TRBJ2-5; tentative D call: TRBD1 (5 bases). The end of the DNA fits TRBJ2-7 better, so the J call may be wrong. CDR3 length: 14 residues. The germline gives CDR1 SGHDT, CDR2 YYEEEE. The CDR3 coding sequence is TGTGCCAGCAGCTTTTTCCAGGGCACCTACGAGCAGTACTTC. Translated: CASSFFQGTYEQYF.

The J gene is TRBJ2-5, the V gene TRBV6-4, with TRBD2 matching 10 bases. From germline, CDR1 is MRHNA and CDR2 SNTAGT. Trimming cost V 6 bases and J 5 bases; bases outside gene matches: 12. The CDR3 runs 16 residues. The CDR3 protein is CASRKAGGPELETQYF. Written as DNA, the CDR3 is TGTGCCAGCAGAAAAGCGGGGGGGCCGGAATTGGAGACCCAGTACTTC.

The gene calls are TRBV7-2 and TRBJ1-1, with D possibly matching TRBD1 (5 bases). The CDR3 has 13 amino acids. Trimming took 1 base from V and 3 from J, leaving 6 bases between them. Germline V lookup: CDR1 SGHTA, CDR2 FQGNSA. The CDR3: CASSLVGDTEAFF. The CDR3 coding sequence is TGTGCCAGCAGCTTAGTAGGGGACACTGAAGCTTTCTTT. The variable domain in full, with the rest retrieved from reference TRBV7-2 and TRBJ1-1, is GAGVSQSPSNKVTEKGKDVELRCDPISGHTALYWYRQSLGQGLEFLIYFQGNSAPDKSGLPSDRFSAERTGGSVSTLTIQRTQQEDSAVYLCASSLVGDTEAFFGQGTRLTVV.